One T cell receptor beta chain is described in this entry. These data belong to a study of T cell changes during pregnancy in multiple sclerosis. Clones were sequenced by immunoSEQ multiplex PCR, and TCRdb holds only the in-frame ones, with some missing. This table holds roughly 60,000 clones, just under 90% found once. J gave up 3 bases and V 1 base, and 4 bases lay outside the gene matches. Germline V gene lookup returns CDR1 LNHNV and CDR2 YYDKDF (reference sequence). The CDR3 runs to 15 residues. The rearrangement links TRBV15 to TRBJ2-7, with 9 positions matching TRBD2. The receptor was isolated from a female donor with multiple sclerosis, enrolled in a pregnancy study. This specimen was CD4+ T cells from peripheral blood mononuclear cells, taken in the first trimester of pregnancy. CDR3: CATSRVDSGSYEQYF. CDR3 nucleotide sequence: TGTGCCACCAGCAGAGTTGATAGCGGGAGCTACGAGCAGTACTTC.